This T cell receptor beta chain originates from a study of blood T cell repertoires in COVID-19. Turning to the study itself: The United States, Italy and Spain were the sources of the acute and convalescent COVID-19 samples. PBMCs, B-cell-depleted T cells, or T cells were the source of the cDNA or gDNA that made up the material.

Per the original data handling: Reference gene primer amplification gave estimated nucleated cell counts. The assay was immunoSEQ multiplex PCR, and TCRdb's table has in-frame clones only and misses some. The V and J calls and the clone size are those of that table, but D and trimming were determined from the DNA. The sample shows 200,000 to 300,000 clones, 65% to 85% of them seen only once. The trim removed 5 bases at V and 2 bases at J, leaving 4 bases unmatched. The CDR3 has 15 amino acids. Germline CDR1 reads SSHAT; CDR2 reads FNYEAQ (reference sequence). The TCR comes from a woman at least 80 years old with acute or convalescent COVID-19. J is TRBJ2-2 and V is TRBV7-7; the match to TRBD2 covers 8 bases. The sample consisted of peripheral blood. CDR3 DNA: TGTGCCAGCAGCATTAGCGGGGTAAACACCGGGGAGCTGTTTTTT. This codes for CASSISGVNTGELFF. Variable domain in full (rest from reference TRBV7-7 and TRBJ2-2): GAGVSQSPRYKVTKRGQDVTLRCDPISSHATLYWYQQALGQGPEFLTYFNYEAQPDKSGLPSDRFSAERPEGSISTLTIQRTEQRDSAMYRCASSISGVNTGELFFGEGSRLTVL.